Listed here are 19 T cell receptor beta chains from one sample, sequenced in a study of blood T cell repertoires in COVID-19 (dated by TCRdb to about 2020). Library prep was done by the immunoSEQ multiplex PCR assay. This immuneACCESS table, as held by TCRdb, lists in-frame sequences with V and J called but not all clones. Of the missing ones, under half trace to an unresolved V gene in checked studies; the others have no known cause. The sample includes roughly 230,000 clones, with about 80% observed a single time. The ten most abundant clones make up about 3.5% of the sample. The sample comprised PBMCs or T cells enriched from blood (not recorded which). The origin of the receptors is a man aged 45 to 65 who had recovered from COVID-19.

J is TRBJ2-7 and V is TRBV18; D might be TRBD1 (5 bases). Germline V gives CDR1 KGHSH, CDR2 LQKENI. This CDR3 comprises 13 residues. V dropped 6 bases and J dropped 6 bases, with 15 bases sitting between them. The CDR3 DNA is TGTGCCAGCTCCCCCAGGGAAAGATCCGAGCAGTACTTC. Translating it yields CASSPRERSEQYF.

The CDR3 DNA follows: TGTGCCAGCAGCGTAGGGCGAGGGGGGACTAGCGGGAGGGCTATCACAGATACGCAGTATTTT. Protein: CASSVGRGGTSGRAITDTQYF. The chain has TRBV9 and TRBJ2-3; TRBD2 agrees at 16 bases. V lost 0 bases to trimming and J lost 2 bases; unmatched junction nucleotides: 12. The CDR3 extends over 21 amino acids. Germline V gene sequence: CDR1 SGDLS, CDR2 YYNGEE.

CDR3 sequence (DNA): TGTGCCAGCACCCTCGGGGGGGTGTACACCGGGGAGCTGTTTTTT. It encodes CASTLGGVYTGELFF. The J gene is TRBJ2-2, the V gene TRBV9; the match to TRBD2 covers 8 bases. This CDR3 is 15 amino acids long. With 6 bases clipped from V and 3 bases from J, the junction kept 7 bases outside the gene matches. CDR1 and CDR2 from the germline V gene are SGDLS and YYNGEE.

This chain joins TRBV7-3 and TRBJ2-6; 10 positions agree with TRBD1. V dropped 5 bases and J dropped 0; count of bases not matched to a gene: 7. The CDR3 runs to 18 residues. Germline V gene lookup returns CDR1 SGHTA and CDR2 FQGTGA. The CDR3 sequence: CASSRGGQGISGANVLTF. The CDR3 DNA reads TGTGCCAGCAGCCGAGGGGGACAGGGGATCTCTGGGGCCAACGTCCTGACTTTC. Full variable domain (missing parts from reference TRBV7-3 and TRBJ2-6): GAGVSQTPSNKVTEKGKYVELRCDPISGHTALYWYRQSLGQGPEFLIYFQGTGAADDSGLPNDRFFAVRPEGSVSTLKIQRTERGDSAVYLCASSRGGQGISGANVLTFGAGSRLTVL.

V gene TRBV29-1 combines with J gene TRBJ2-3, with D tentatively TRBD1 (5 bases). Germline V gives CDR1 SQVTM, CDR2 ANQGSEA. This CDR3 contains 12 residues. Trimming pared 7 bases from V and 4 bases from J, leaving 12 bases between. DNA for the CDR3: TGCAGCGCCCGCACAGGCCCAGATACGCAGTATTTT. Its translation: CSARTGPDTQYF.

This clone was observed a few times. The CDR3 is CASTGRGTSTDTQYF. For the CDR3, the DNA is TGTGCCAGCACAGGGCGGGGAACTAGCACAGATACGCAGTATTTT. The chain recombines TRBV7-2 with TRBJ2-3, with D tentatively TRBD2 (6 bases). The length of the CDR3 is 15 residues. Germline CDR1 reads SGHTA; CDR2 reads FQGNSA. Trimming shortened V by 7 bases and J by 0 bases, and 14 bases separated the two germline ends.

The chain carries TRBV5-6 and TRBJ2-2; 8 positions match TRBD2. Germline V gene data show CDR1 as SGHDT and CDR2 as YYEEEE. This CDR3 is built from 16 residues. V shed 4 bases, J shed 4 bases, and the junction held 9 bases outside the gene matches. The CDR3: CASSPGGRGSTGELFF. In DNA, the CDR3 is TGTGCCAGCAGCCCGGGGGGGCGGGGGAGCACCGGGGAGCTGTTTTTT.

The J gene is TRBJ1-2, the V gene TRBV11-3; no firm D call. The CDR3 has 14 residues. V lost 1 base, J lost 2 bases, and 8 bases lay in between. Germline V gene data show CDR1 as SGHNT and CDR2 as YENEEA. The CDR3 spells CASSLGSGNYGYTF. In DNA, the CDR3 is TGTGCCAGCAGCTTAGGGTCCGGGAACTATGGCTACACCTTC.

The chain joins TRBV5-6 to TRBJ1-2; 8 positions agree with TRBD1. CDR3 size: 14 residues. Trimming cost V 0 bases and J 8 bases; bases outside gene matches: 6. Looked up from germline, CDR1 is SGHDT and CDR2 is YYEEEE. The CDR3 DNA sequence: TGTGCCAGCAGCTTGGCCGGACAGGGCCACGGCTACACCTTC. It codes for CASSLAGQGHGYTF.

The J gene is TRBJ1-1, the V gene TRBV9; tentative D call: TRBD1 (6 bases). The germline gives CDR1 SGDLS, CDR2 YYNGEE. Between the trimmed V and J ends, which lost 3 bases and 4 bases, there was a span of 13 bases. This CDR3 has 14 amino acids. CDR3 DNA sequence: TGTGCCAGCAGCGCGGTGTTAGGGGGCACTGAAGCTTTCTTT. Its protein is CASSAVLGGTEAFF.

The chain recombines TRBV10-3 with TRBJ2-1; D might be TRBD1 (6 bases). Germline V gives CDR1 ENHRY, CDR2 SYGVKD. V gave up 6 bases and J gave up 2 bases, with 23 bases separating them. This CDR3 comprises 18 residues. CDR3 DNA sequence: TGTGCCATCAGCCGCGACCACAGGGTCAGGGCCCCCTACAATGAGCAGTTCTTC. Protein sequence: CAISRDHRVRAPYNEQFF.

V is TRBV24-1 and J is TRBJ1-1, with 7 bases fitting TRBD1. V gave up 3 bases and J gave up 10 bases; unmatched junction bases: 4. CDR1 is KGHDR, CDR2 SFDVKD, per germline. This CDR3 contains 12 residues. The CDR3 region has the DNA TGTGCCACCAGTGATGGGGACAGACGAGCTTTCTTT. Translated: CATSDGDRRAFF.

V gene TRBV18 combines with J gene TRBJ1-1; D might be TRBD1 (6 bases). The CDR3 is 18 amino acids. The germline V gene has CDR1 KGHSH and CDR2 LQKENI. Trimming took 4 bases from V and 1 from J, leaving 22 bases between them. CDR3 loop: CASSLKLQGYTGNTEAFF. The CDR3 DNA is TGTGCCAGCTCACTCAAATTACAGGGATACACAGGGAACACTGAAGCTTTCTTT.

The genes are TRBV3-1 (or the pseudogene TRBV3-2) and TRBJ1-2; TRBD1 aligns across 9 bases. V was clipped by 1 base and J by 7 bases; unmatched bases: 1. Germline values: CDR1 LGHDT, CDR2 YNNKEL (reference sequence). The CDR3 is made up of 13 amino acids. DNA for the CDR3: TGTGCCAGCAGCCAAGGACAGGGGGTTGGCTACACCTTC. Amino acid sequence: CASSQGQGVGYTF.

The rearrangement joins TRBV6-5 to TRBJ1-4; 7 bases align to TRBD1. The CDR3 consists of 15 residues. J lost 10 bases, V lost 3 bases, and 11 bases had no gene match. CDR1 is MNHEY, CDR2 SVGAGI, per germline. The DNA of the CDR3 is TGTGCCAGCAGTTATCAGGCAGGGGGTCTTGGAAAACTGTTTTTT. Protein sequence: CASSYQAGGLGKLFF.

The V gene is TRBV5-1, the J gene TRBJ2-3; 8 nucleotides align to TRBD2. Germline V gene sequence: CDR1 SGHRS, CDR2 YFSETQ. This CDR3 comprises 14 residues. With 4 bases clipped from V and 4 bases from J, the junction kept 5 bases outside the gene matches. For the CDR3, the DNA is TGCGCCAGCAGCCCATATAGCGGGGCAGATACGCAGTATTTT. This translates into CASSPYSGADTQYF.

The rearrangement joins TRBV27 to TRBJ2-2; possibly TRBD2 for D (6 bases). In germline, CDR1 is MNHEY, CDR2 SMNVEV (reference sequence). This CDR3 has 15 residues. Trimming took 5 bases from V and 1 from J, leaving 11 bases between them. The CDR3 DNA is TGTGCCAGCAGTGCCCGGAGGGGGAACACCGGGGAGCTGTTTTTT. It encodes CASSARRGNTGELFF.

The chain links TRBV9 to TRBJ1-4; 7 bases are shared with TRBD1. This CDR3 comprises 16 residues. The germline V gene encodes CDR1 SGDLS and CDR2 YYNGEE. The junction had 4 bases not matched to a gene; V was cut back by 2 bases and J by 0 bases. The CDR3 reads CASSVRDRTTNEKLFF. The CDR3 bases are TGTGCCAGCAGCGTGCGGGACAGAACAACTAATGAAAAACTGTTTTTT.

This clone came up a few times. CDR3 loop: CSAEGEQGRSNEKLFF. The CDR3 DNA follows: TGCAGCGCTGAGGGGGAACAGGGAAGGTCTAATGAAAAACTGTTTTTT. This chain links TRBV29-1 with TRBJ1-4, with a weak D call TRBD1 (6 bases). The V end was cut by 7 bases, the J end by 3 bases, with 21 bases between. Per germline, CDR1 SQVTM and CDR2 ANQGSEA. This CDR3 has 16 residues.